The rows below give T cell receptor beta chains drawn from one sample of a study of cytomegalovirus exposure and HLA in healthy donors. This table comes from immunoSEQ multiplex PCR, and its TCRdb copy is limited to in-frame clones, with some not included. The profile shows about 89,000 clones, approximately 70% of them singletons. Sample: PBMCs. The source is a man aged 25 to 45 in good health and CMV-seronegative. Each CDR3 is given with its conserved first and last residue. Each record gives: clone size, D gene, V gene, CDR3 length, J gene, CDR3 protein, CDR3 DNA. D genes are given only for firm matches. For some rows the clone size is stated as once, few or many, or as a class when expanded; others skip it.

size: .
D: .
V: TRBV14
length: 13
J: TRBJ1-2
CDR3: CASSWGQFSGYTF
DNA: TGTGCCAGCAGCTGGGGACAATTTTCCGGCTACACCTTC

size: once
D: TRBD1
V: TRBV5-1
length: 14
J: TRBJ2-3
CDR3: CASSLGQGVDTQYF
DNA: TGCGCCAGCAGCTTGGGACAGGGGGTAGATACGCAGTATTTT

size: .
D: .
V: TRBV30
length: 13
J: TRBJ1-5
CDR3: CAWSTQPHQPQHF
DNA: TGTGCCTGGAGTACACAACCCCATCAGCCCCAGCATTTT

size: .
D: .
V: TRBV11-2
length: 16
J: TRBJ2-3
CDR3: CASSLVGGTSTDTQYF
DNA: TGTGCCAGCAGCTTAGTCGGCGGAACTAGCACAGATACGCAGTATTTT

size: .
D: TRBD2
V: TRBV7-2
length: 13
J: TRBJ2-7
CDR3: CASAPAGVNEQYF
DNA: TGTGCCAGCGCCCCCGCGGGGGTCAACGAGCAGTACTTC

size: .
D: TRBD2
V: TRBV27
length: 18
J: TRBJ2-4
CDR3: CASSLGTFSGSTKNIQYF
DNA: TGTGCCAGCAGTTTAGGGACCTTTAGCGGGAGTACCAAAAACATTCAGTACTTC

size: .
D: TRBD2
V: TRBV7-2
length: 14
J: TRBJ2-7
CDR3: CASSETSGREEQYF
DNA: TGTGCCAGCAGCGAAACTAGCGGGAGGGAGGAGCAGTACTTC

size: few
D: TRBD1
V: TRBV27
length: 15
J: TRBJ1-6
CDR3: CASSSPGQVPSPLHF
DNA: TGTGCCAGCAGTAGCCCGGGACAGGTCCCTTCACCCCTCCACTTT

size: .
D: .
V: TRBV20-1
length: 11
J: TRBJ1-1
CDR3: CSARGVWEAFF
DNA: TGCAGTGCTAGGGGCGTCTGGGAAGCTTTCTTT

size: .
D: .
V: TRBV27
length: 17
J: TRBJ2-1
CDR3: CASSLLDGSASYNEQFF
DNA: TGTGCCAGCAGTCTATTGGATGGTAGCGCCTCCTACAATGAGCAGTTCTTC

size: .
D: .
V: TRBV7-7
length: 15
J: TRBJ2-7
CDR3: CASSLDSTTGSEQYF
DNA: TGTGCTAGCAGCTTAGATTCCACGACGGGGAGCGAGCAGTACTTC

size: .
D: .
V: TRBV15
length: 16
J: TRBJ2-3
CDR3: CATSRAWQRITDTQYF
DNA: TGTGCCACCAGCAGAGCTTGGCAGAGGATAACAGATACGCAGTATTTT

size: .
D: TRBD1
V: TRBV5-1
length: 14
J: TRBJ1-1
CDR3: CASSWDRVNTEAFF
DNA: TGCGCCAGCAGCTGGGACAGGGTCAACACTGAAGCTTTCTTT

size: .
D: .
V: TRBV9
length: 16
J: TRBJ2-1
CDR3: CASSVAADNSYNEQFF
DNA: TGTGCCAGCAGCGTAGCGGCGGACAACTCCTACAATGAGCAGTTCTTC

size: once
D: .
V: TRBV11-2
length: 14
J: TRBJ2-4
CDR3: CASSPRGVRDIQYF
DNA: TGTGCCAGCAGCCCCCGAGGAGTGAGGGACATTCAGTACTTC

size: .
D: .
V: TRBV5-6
length: 12
J: TRBJ2-7
CDR3: CASSLGGYEQYF
DNA: TGTGCCAGCAGCTTGGGAGGCTACGAGCAGTACTTC

size: few
D: .
V: TRBV6-6
length: 13
J: TRBJ2-7
CDR3: CASSIGGAYEQYF
DNA: TGTGCCAGCAGCATAGGGGGGGCCTACGAGCAGTACTTC

size: .
D: .
V: TRBV19
length: 17
J: TRBJ1-4
CDR3: CASSMVSSSGTNEKLFF
DNA: TGTGCCAGTAGTATGGTCTCGTCCTCGGGAACTAATGAAAAACTGTTTTTT

size: few
D: TRBD1
V: TRBV30
length: 14
J: TRBJ1-5
CDR3: CAWRQGQGNQPQHF
DNA: TGTGCCTGGAGACAGGGACAGGGCAATCAGCCCCAGCATTTT

size: .
D: .
V: TRBV6-5
length: 14
J: TRBJ1-2
CDR3: CASAPSGGGGGYTF
DNA: TGTGCCAGCGCGCCATCGGGCGGGGGCGGTGGCTACACCTTC

size: .
D: TRBD1
V: TRBV27
length: 13
J: TRBJ1-1
CDR3: CASGTGGRAEAFF
DNA: TGTGCCAGCGGGACAGGGGGAAGGGCTGAAGCTTTCTTT

size: .
D: .
V: TRBV27
length: 14
J: TRBJ1-5
CDR3: CASSLSAPHQPQHF
DNA: TGTGCCAGCAGTTTATCGGCCCCCCATCAGCCCCAGCATTTT

size: .
D: .
V: TRBV30
length: 13
J: TRBJ2-7
CDR3: CAWSDGRDDEQYF
DNA: TGTGCCTGGAGTGACGGGAGAGACGACGAGCAGTACTTC

size: few
D: .
V: TRBV7-2
length: 14
J: TRBJ1-2
CDR3: CATRIRDMNYGYTF
DNA: TGTGCCACCCGAATCCGGGATATGAACTATGGCTACACCTTC

size: few
D: .
V: TRBV18
length: 14
J: TRBJ2-4
CDR3: CASSRAGAKNIQYF
DNA: TGTGCCAGCTCAAGGGCGGGAGCCAAAAACATTCAGTACTTC

size: once
D: TRBD2
V: TRBV5-1
length: 16
J: TRBJ2-1
CDR3: CASSLFPAGEVNEQFF
DNA: TGCGCCAGCAGCTTGTTTCCAGCGGGAGAGGTGAATGAGCAGTTCTTC

size: .
D: TRBD2
V: TRBV5-3
length: 18
J: TRBJ2-7
CDR3: CARSLVPLLAGGSYEQYF
DNA: TGTGCCAGAAGCTTGGTCCCATTACTAGCGGGAGGTAGCTACGAGCAGTACTTC

size: .
D: TRBD2
V: TRBV7-6
length: 16
J: TRBJ2-1
CDR3: CASSSRPGGADNEQFF
DNA: TGTGCCAGCAGCTCCCGCCCCGGGGGGGCGGACAATGAGCAGTTCTTC

size: once
D: TRBD1
V: TRBV7-4
length: 15
J: TRBJ1-2
CDR3: CASSSPGQDNYGYTF
DNA: TGTGCCAGCAGCTCCCCGGGACAGGACAACTATGGCTACACCTTC

size: .
D: TRBD1
V: TRBV11-3
length: 14
J: TRBJ2-7
CDR3: CASSSGTGNYEQYF
DNA: TGTGCCAGCAGCTCTGGGACAGGAAACTACGAGCAGTACTTC

size: .
D: TRBD1
V: TRBV19
length: 15
J: TRBJ1-1
CDR3: CASSLGQGVNTEAFF
DNA: TGTGCCAGTAGTTTGGGACAGGGGGTGAACACTGAAGCTTTCTTT

size: .
D: TRBD2
V: TRBV18
length: 16
J: TRBJ2-3
CDR3: CASSLSSGTSTDTQYF
DNA: TGTGCCAGCTCTCTTAGTAGCGGGACCAGCACAGATACGCAGTATTTT

size: few
D: TRBD1
V: TRBV5-1
length: 16
J: TRBJ2-3
CDR3: CASSPGQGGNTDTQYF
DNA: TGCGCCAGCAGCCCAGGACAGGGGGGGAACACAGATACGCAGTATTTT

size: medium-sized
D: .
V: TRBV5-1
length: 14
J: TRBJ2-7
CDR3: CASSYGLSSYEQYF
DNA: TGCGCCAGCAGCTATGGCCTCAGCTCCTACGAGCAGTACTTC

size: .
D: .
V: TRBV6-5
length: 14
J: TRBJ2-1
CDR3: CASSYSRGEAEQFF
DNA: TGTGCCAGCAGTTACTCGAGAGGGGAGGCTGAGCAGTTCTTC

size: .
D: .
V: TRBV4-1
length: 13
J: TRBJ2-1
CDR3: CASSQGSGGEQFF
DNA: TGCGCCAGCAGCCAAGGGTCAGGCGGGGAGCAGTTCTTC

size: .
D: .
V: TRBV5-1
length: 13
J: TRBJ2-2
CDR3: CASTFAVGGELFF
DNA: TGCGCCAGCACGTTCGCAGTTGGCGGGGAGCTGTTTTTT

size: .
D: .
V: TRBV7-8
length: 13
J: TRBJ1-1
CDR3: CASSFQRGTEAFF
DNA: TGTGCCAGCAGCTTTCAAAGGGGGACTGAAGCTTTCTTT

size: .
D: TRBD2
V: TRBV5-1
length: 15
J: TRBJ2-3
CDR3: CASTVAGDVTDTQYF
DNA: TGCGCCAGCACCGTAGCGGGAGATGTGACAGATACGCAGTATTTT

size: .
D: .
V: TRBV7-9
length: 14
J: TRBJ2-7
CDR3: CASSGRGPSYEQYF
DNA: TGTGCCAGCAGCGGTAGGGGCCCCTCCTACGAGCAGTACTTC

size: few
D: .
V: TRBV6-4
length: 15
J: TRBJ2-2
CDR3: CASSDSGQNTGELFF
DNA: TGTGCCAGCAGTGACTCGGGACAAAACACCGGGGAGCTGTTTTTT

size: .
D: TRBD2
V: TRBV19
length: 19
J: TRBJ2-5
CDR3: CASSMVWSGSGINQETQYF
DNA: TGTGCCAGTAGTATGGTCTGGTCGGGAAGCGGGATTAACCAAGAGACCCAGTACTTC

size: .
D: .
V: TRBV7-9
length: 16
J: TRBJ2-5
CDR3: CASSLAFRGPQETQYF
DNA: TGTGCCAGCAGCTTAGCGTTTAGGGGCCCCCAAGAGACCCAGTACTTC

size: .
D: TRBD2
V: TRBV5-1
length: 15
J: TRBJ2-5
CDR3: CASSLGTSGQETQYF
DNA: TGCGCCAGCAGCCTTGGGACTAGCGGGCAAGAGACCCAGTACTTC

size: medium-sized
D: .
V: TRBV7-6
length: 12
J: TRBJ1-1
CDR3: CASSLGRTEAFF
DNA: TGTGCCAGCAGCTTAGGGAGGACTGAAGCTTTCTTT

size: .
D: .
V: TRBV10-1
length: 17
J: TRBJ2-1
CDR3: CASSESADLSSYNEQFF
DNA: TGCGCCAGCAGTGAGTCTGCCGATCTAAGCTCCTACAATGAGCAGTTCTTC

size: .
D: .
V: TRBV28
length: 15
J: TRBJ1-5
CDR3: CASSFQGVRNQPQHF
DNA: TGTGCCAGCAGTTTTCAAGGGGTTCGCAATCAGCCCCAGCATTTT

size: .
D: TRBD2
V: TRBV7-2
length: 14
J: TRBJ2-1
CDR3: CASALGLAANEQFF
DNA: TGTGCCAGCGCATTGGGACTAGCGGCGAATGAGCAGTTCTTC

size: .
D: TRBD1
V: TRBV12-5
length: 17
J: TRBJ1-5
CDR3: CASGLEKGANSNQPQHF
DNA: TGTGCTAGTGGTTTGGAAAAGGGGGCGAATAGCAATCAGCCCCAGCATTTT

size: .
D: TRBD1
V: TRBV19
length: 15
J: TRBJ1-2
CDR3: CASSIAGQGNYGYTF
DNA: TGTGCCAGTAGTATCGCCGGACAGGGTAACTATGGCTACACCTTC

size: .
D: TRBD1
V: TRBV7-3
length: 14
J: TRBJ1-1
CDR3: CASSLGTGLAEAFF
DNA: TGTGCCAGCAGCCTGGGGACAGGGTTAGCTGAAGCTTTCTTT

size: few
D: TRBD1
V: TRBV9
length: 15
J: TRBJ2-7
CDR3: CASSVGAGTGYEQYF
DNA: TGTGCCAGCAGCGTAGGGGCGGGGACAGGGTACGAGCAGTACTTC

size: .
D: TRBD1
V: TRBV25-1
length: 15
J: TRBJ1-2
CDR3: CASSDGDRATGGYTF
DNA: TGTGCCAGCAGTGACGGGGACAGGGCGACGGGCGGCTACACCTTC